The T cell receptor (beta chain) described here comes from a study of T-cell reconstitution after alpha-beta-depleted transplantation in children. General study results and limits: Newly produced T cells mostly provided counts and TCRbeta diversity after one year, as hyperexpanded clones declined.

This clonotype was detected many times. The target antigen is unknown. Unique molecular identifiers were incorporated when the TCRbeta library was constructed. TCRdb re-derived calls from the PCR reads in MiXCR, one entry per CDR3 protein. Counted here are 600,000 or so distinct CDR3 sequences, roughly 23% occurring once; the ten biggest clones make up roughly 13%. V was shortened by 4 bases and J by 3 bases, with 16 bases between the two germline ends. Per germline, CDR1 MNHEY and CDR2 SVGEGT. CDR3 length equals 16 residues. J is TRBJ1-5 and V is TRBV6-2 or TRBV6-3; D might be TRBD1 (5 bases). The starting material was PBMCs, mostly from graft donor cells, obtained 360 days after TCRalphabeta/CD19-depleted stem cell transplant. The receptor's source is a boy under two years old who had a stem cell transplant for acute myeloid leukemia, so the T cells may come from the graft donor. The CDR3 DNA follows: TGTGCCAGCAGTTCCGATTGGGCAGGGAACAATCAGCCCCAGCATTTT. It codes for CASSSDWAGNNQPQHF.